The 11 T cell receptor beta chains below all came from one sample that was sequenced in a study of shared clonotypes between healthy human individuals. TCRdb's table, derived via immunoSEQ multiplex PCR, lists solely in-frame clones and lacks some. The table records roughly 2,000,000 clones, roughly 94% of them present only once. The naive CD8 subset, CD45RO-negative cells positively selected for CCR7, excluded terminally differentiated effector memory CD45RA+ cells. The sequenced sample consisted of naive CD8+ T cells sorted from blood. The receptors derive from a man between 18 and 35 years old in good health.

The chain combines TRBV4-1 with TRBJ2-7, with D unclear. V lost 0 bases and J 6 bases, leaving 18 bases between the germline ends. The CDR3 is made up of 16 amino acids. Germline V gives CDR1 MGHRA, CDR2 YSYEKL. In nucleotides, the CDR3 is TGCGCCAGCAGCCAAGATCTTGCTGGGTTGTTTAGCGAGCAGTACTTC. Translated, it gives CASSQDLAGLFSEQYF.

The J gene is TRBJ1-1, the V gene TRBV29-1; D gene ambiguous. Germline V gene sequence: CDR1 SQVTM, CDR2 ANQGSEA. This CDR3 region has 12 residues. V gave up 7 bases and J gave up 5 bases, with 14 bases separating them. The CDR3 bases are TGCAGCGCCGAGGAGTTTGGGACTGAAGCTTTCTTT. This encodes CSAEEFGTEAFF.

J is TRBJ2-2 and V is TRBV4-3, with 7 bases matching TRBD1. The CDR3 spans 17 residues. Germline CDR1 and CDR2: LGHNA and YSLEER. V shed 4 bases and J 6 bases; nucleotides not matched to a gene: 14. In DNA form, the CDR3 reads TGCGCCAGCAGCCCCGGTCCCCAGGGGGACCTTTCCGGGGAGCTGTTTTTT. Protein: CASSPGPQGDLSGELFF.

The DNA for the CDR3 is TGTGCCAGCAGCTCCTATTATAGCGGGGGGGCCCCCACCTACGAGCAGTACTTC. Translated, it gives CASSSYYSGGAPTYEQYF. This chain joins TRBV7-6 and TRBJ2-7; 11 bases line up with TRBD2. This CDR3 has 18 amino acids. Germline assignment: CDR1 SGHVS and CDR2 FNYEAQ. Trimming removed 4 bases from V and 2 bases from J; junction bases left unmatched: 13.

This chain links TRBV7-8 with TRBJ2-1; D gene uncertain. Deletions cut 4 bases from V and 9 bases from J, with 7 bases between. Looked up from germline, CDR1 is SGHVS and CDR2 is FQNEAQ. The CDR3 has 11 amino acids. Here the CDR3 DNA reads TGTGCCAGCAGCTCCATGGTTGAGCAGTTCTTC. It encodes CASSSMVEQFF. Full variable domain (outside the CDR3, taken from reference TRBV7-8 and TRBJ2-1): GAGVSQSPRYKVAKRGQDVALRCDPISGHVSLFWYQQALGQGPEFLTYFQNEAQLDKSGLPSDRFFAERPEGSVSTLKIQRTQQEDSAVYLCASSSMVEQFFGPGTRLTVL.

The CDR3: CASSLIVQGNTGELFF. The CDR3 region has the DNA TGTGCCAGCAGCTTGATTGTCCAGGGTAACACCGGGGAGCTGTTTTTT. The chain couples TRBV7-6 to TRBJ2-2; tentative D call: TRBD1 (5 bases). Trimming removed 3 bases at V and 2 bases at J, with 13 bases between. This CDR3 comprises 16 residues. Per germline, CDR1 SGHVS and CDR2 FNYEAQ.

This chain connects TRBV9 to TRBJ2-1; a possible D gene is TRBD1 (6 bases). Trimming pared 0 bases from V and 5 bases from J, leaving 12 bases between. Germline CDR1 reads SGDLS; CDR2 reads YYNGEE. The CDR3 runs to 15 residues. CDR3 protein: CASSVEGHVDNEQFF. DNA of the CDR3: TGTGCCAGCAGCGTAGAGGGACACGTCGACAATGAGCAGTTCTTC.

This chain uses TRBV19 with TRBJ1-1; D ambiguous. Germline V CDR1 and CDR2: LNHDA, SQIVND (reference sequence). CDR3 size: 14 residues. Trimming left V 3 bases short and J 1 base short, with 9 bases between. The CDR3 spells CASSIHGPNTEAFF. In DNA, the CDR3 is TGTGCCAGTAGTATCCACGGACCGAACACTGAAGCTTTCTTT.

The chain has TRBV28 and TRBJ1-1, with TRBD1 matching over 8 bases. Germline-derived CDR1 and CDR2 are MDHEN and SYDVKM. CDR3 length: 14 residues. With 3 bases clipped from V and 1 base from J, the junction kept 1 base outside the gene matches. CDR3 bases: TGTGCCAGCAGTTTGGGACAGGCGAACACTGAAGCTTTCTTT. Amino acid sequence: CASSLGQANTEAFF.

The chain recombines TRBV28 with TRBJ2-7; D ambiguous. Germline CDR1 MDHEN, CDR2 SYDVKM. This CDR3 spans 15 amino acids. The V and J ends lost 6 bases and 4 bases respectively, with 19 bases between them. This chain's CDR3 is CASSYSVLNGYEQYF. CDR3 bases: TGTGCCAGCAGCTATTCCGTACTAAACGGGTACGAGCAGTACTTC.

The chain employs TRBV5-4 and TRBJ2-7, with TRBD1 matching 11 bases. Trimming cost V 3 bases and J 5 bases; bases outside gene matches: 4. The germline CDR1 and CDR2 sequences are SGHNT and YYREEE (reference sequence). There are 14 residues in the CDR3. The CDR3 here is CASSSDRGLDEQYF. In nucleotides, the CDR3 is TGTGCCAGCAGCTCGGACAGGGGGCTAGACGAGCAGTACTTC.